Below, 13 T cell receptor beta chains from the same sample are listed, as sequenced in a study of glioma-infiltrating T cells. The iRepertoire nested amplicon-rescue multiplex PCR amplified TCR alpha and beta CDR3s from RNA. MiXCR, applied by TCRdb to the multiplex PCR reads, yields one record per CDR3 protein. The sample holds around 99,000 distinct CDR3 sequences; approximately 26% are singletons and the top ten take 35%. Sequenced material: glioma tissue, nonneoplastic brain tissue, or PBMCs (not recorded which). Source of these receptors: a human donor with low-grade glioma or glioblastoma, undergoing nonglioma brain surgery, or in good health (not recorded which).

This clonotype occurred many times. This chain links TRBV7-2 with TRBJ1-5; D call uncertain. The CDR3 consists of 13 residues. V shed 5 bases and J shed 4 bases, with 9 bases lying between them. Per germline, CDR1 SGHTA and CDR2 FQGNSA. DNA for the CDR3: TGTGCCAGCAGCGCCGGCAGAAATCAGCCCCAGCATTTT. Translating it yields CASSAGRNQPQHF.

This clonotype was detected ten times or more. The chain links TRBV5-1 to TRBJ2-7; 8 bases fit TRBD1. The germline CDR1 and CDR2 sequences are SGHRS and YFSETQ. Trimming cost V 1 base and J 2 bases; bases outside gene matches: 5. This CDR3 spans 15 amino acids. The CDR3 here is CASSLRTTGAYEQYF. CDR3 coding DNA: TGCGCCAGCAGCTTGCGGACGACAGGGGCCTACGAGCAGTACTTC.

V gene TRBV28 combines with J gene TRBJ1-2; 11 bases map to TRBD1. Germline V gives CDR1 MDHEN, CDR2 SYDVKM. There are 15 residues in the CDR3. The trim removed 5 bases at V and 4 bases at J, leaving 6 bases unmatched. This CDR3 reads CASSGSGTGGYGYTF. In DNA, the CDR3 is TGTGCCAGCAGTGGATCCGGGACAGGGGGCTATGGCTACACCTTC.

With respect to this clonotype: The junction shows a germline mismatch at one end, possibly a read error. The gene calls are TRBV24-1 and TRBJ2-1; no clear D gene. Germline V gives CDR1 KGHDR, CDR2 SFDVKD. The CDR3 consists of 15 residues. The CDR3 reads CATSDLFDTYNEQLF. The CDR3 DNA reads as TGTGCCACCAGTGATTTGTTTGACACCTACAATGAGCAGCTCTTC.

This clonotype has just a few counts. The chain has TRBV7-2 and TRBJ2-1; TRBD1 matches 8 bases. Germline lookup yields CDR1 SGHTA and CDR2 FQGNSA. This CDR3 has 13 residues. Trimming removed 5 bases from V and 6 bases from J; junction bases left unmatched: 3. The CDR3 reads CASSPTGGNEQFF. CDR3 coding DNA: TGTGCCAGCAGCCCCACAGGGGGCAATGAGCAGTTCTTC.

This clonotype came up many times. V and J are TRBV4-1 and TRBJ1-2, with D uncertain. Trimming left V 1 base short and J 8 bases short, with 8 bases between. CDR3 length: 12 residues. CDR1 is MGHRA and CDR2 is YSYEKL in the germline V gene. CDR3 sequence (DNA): TGCGCCAGCAGCCAAGGGGTAGTGGGCTACACCTTC. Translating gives CASSQGVVGYTF.

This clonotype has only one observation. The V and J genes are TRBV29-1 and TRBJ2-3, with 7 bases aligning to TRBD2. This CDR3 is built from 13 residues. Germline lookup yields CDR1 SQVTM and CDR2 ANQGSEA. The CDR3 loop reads CSPGLDSTDTQYF. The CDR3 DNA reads TGCAGTCCCGGACTAGATAGCACAGATACGCAGTATTTT.

For the CDR3, the DNA is TGTGCCAGCAGCCTAGCCGGGACAGGGGGCGAGCAGTTCTTC. This sequence encodes CASSLAGTGGEQFF. The chain joins TRBV3-1 to TRBJ2-1; 12 bases agree with TRBD1. The CDR3 loop spans 14 amino acids. CDR1 is LGHDT and CDR2 is YNNKEL in the germline V gene (reference sequence). V gave up 4 bases and J gave up 10 bases; unmatched junction bases: 5.

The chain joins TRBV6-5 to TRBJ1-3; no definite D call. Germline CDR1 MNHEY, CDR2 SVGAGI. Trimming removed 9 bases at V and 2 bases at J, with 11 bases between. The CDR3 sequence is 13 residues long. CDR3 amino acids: CASLQGTGNTIYF. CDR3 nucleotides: TGTGCCAGTCTCCAAGGGACTGGAAACACCATATATTTT.

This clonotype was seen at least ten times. This chain's CDR3 is CATSDPRLAGDPFSTDTQYF. As DNA, the CDR3 is TGTGCCACCAGTGACCCTCGACTAGCGGGGGACCCCTTTAGCACAGATACGCAGTATTTT. The chain uses TRBV24-1 and TRBJ2-3; 12 nucleotides line up with TRBD2. Germline trimming cut 4 bases from V and 0 bases from J; bases unmatched to any gene: 13. The CDR3 has 20 amino acids. CDR1 KGHDR and CDR2 SFDVKD come from the germline V gene.

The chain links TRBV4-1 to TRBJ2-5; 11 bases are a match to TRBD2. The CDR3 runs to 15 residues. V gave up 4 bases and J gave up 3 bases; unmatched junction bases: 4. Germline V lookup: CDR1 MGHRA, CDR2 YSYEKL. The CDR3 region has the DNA TGCGCCAGCAGCCGACCGGGACTAGCGGAAGAGACCCAGTACTTC. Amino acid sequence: CASSRPGLAEETQYF.

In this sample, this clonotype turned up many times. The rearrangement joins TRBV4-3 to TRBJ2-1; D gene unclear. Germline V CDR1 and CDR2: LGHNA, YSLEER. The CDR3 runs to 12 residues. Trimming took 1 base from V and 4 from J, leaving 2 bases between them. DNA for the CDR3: TGCGCCAGCAGCCAAGTTTACAATGAGCAGTTCTTC. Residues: CASSQVYNEQFF.

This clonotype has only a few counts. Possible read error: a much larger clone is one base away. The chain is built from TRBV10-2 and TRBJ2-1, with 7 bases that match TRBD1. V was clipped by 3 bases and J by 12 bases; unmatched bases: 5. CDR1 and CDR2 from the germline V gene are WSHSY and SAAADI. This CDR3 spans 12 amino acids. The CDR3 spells CASSERRTGQFF. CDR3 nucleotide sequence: TGCGCCAGCAGTGAACGGCGGACAGGGCAGTTCTTC.